Presented here are 26 T cell receptor beta chains from one specimen sequenced in a study of T cell responses to AZD1222 COVID-19 vaccine. The assay was immunoSEQ multiplex PCR, and TCRdb's table has in-frame clones only and misses some. This repertoire shows roughly 180,000 clones, 87% found once; its top ten account for under 3.5%. The sample was peripheral blood, taken on day 0 of MenACWY control vaccination. The receptor source for this set is an adult in good health.

The chain uses TRBV27 and TRBJ2-1; D not resolved. Germline loops: CDR1 MNHEY, CDR2 SMNVEV (reference sequence). This CDR3 region has 13 residues. Trimming took 4 bases from V and 6 from J, leaving 10 bases between them. CDR3 residues: CASSSPGSNEQFF. In DNA, the CDR3 is TGTGCCAGCAGTTCCCCGGGCTCCAATGAGCAGTTCTTC.

This clone has a single count. V gene TRBV5-1 combines with J gene TRBJ1-1; D is ambiguous. The CDR3 extends over 12 amino acids. The V and J ends lost 4 bases and 6 bases respectively, with 10 bases between them. Germline CDR1 and CDR2: SGHRS and YFSETQ. The DNA of the CDR3 is TGCGCCAGCAGCCCACGGGGATCTGAAGCTTTCTTT. This gives the protein CASSPRGSEAFF.

V and J are TRBV6-5 and TRBJ1-1; 7 bases are a match to TRBD1. The CDR3 extends over 13 amino acids. CDR1 is MNHEY, CDR2 SVGAGI, per germline. J was trimmed by 1 base and V by 6 bases; bases with no gene match: 2. CDR3 sequence reads: CASRRQGNTEAFF. CDR3 in DNA: TGTGCCAGCAGAAGACAGGGGAACACTGAAGCTTTCTTT.

This clone came up once. Here the CDR3 DNA reads TGTGCCAGTAGTATACTTGCAGGGGGCTATGGCTACACCTTC. Translating gives CASSILAGGYGYTF. This rearrangement joins TRBV19 to TRBJ1-2, with TRBD1 matching over 7 bases. V was clipped by 2 bases and J by 4 bases; unmatched bases: 4. The CDR3 is 14 amino acids. Germline V gene sequence: CDR1 LNHDA, CDR2 SQIVND (reference sequence).

The chain links TRBV6-2 or TRBV6-3 to TRBJ1-5, with 8 nucleotides matching TRBD1. V dropped 6 bases and J dropped 7; count of bases not matched to a gene: 5. Looked up from germline, CDR1 is MNHEY and CDR2 is SVGEGT. The CDR3 runs to 13 residues. The CDR3 DNA reads as TGTGCCAGCAGCTTGACAGGGGAACAGCCCCAGCATTTT. This translates into CASSLTGEQPQHF.

The genes are TRBV7-3 and TRBJ2-2; 7 nucleotides line up with TRBD1. Germline-derived CDR1 and CDR2 are SGHTA and FQGTGA. V shed 4 bases, J shed 4 bases, and the junction held 6 bases outside the gene matches. The CDR3 length is 15 residues. This chain's CDR3 is CASSYDRAGTGELFF. CDR3 nucleotides: TGTGCCAGCAGCTACGACAGGGCCGGCACCGGGGAGCTGTTTTTT.

This chain links TRBV11-2 with TRBJ1-2; the D is unclear. Germline-derived CDR1 and CDR2 are SGHAT and FQNNGV. This CDR3 contains 14 residues. V dropped 2 bases and J dropped 0 bases, with 7 bases sitting between them. The CDR3 sequence is CASSLHITNYGYTF. The CDR3 DNA is TGTGCCAGCAGCTTACATATCACTAACTATGGCTACACCTTC.

The rearrangement uses TRBV6-5 and TRBJ2-2; 8 nucleotides line up with TRBD1. CDR3 length: 15 amino acids. With 4 bases clipped from V and 6 bases from J, the junction kept 7 bases outside the gene matches. Germline loops: CDR1 MNHEY, CDR2 SVGAGI. The CDR3 reads CASSFNPQGAGELFF. CDR3 bases: TGTGCCAGCAGTTTTAATCCACAGGGGGCCGGGGAGCTGTTTTTT.

The chain carries TRBV7-9 and TRBJ2-2; 7 bases line up with TRBD1. The CDR3 extends over 16 amino acids. V lost 5 bases, J lost 5 bases, and 11 bases stayed unmatched. Germline CDR1 is SEHNR and CDR2 is FQNEAQ (reference sequence). CDR3 amino acids: CASSPGQVGVTGELFF. The DNA of the CDR3 is TGTGCCAGCAGCCCTGGACAGGTTGGGGTTACCGGGGAGCTGTTTTTT.

V usage is TRBV30 and J usage is TRBJ1-6; the D is unclear. V was cut by 2 bases and J by 10 bases, with 12 bases left in between. This CDR3 has 13 residues. CDR1 is GTSNPN, CDR2 SVGIG, per germline (reference sequence). The chain's CDR3 is CAWSTQQLSPLHF. The DNA for the CDR3 is TGTGCCTGGAGTACCCAACAGCTGTCACCCCTCCACTTT.

This rearrangement joins TRBV6-1 to TRBJ2-1, with TRBD2 matching 11 bases. V shed 3 bases and J 9 bases; nucleotides not matched to a gene: 4. This CDR3 comprises 14 residues. CDR1 is MNHNS, CDR2 SASEGT, per germline. The CDR3 coding sequence is TGTGCCAGCAGTGATAGCGGGAGGGGCAGTGAGCAGTTCTTC. Translating gives CASSDSGRGSEQFF.

The chain joins TRBV29-1 to TRBJ2-7, with D perhaps matching TRBD2 (6 bases). The CDR3 consists of 13 residues. Germline loops: CDR1 SQVTM, CDR2 ANQGSEA. With 6 bases removed from V and 2 bases from J, the gap between germline ends came to 14 bases. CDR3 sequence reads: CSVRSGSTYEQYF. In nucleotides, the CDR3 is TGCAGCGTGCGAAGCGGGTCAACCTACGAGCAGTACTTC.

The CDR3 protein is CASSLGQFTGELFF. CDR3 DNA: TGTGCCAGCAGTTTAGGACAGTTCACCGGGGAGCTGTTTTTT. The chain couples TRBV27 to TRBJ2-2, with D possibly matching TRBD1 (6 bases). V lost 2 bases and J 4 bases, leaving 8 bases between the germline ends. Germline loops: CDR1 MNHEY, CDR2 SMNVEV (reference sequence). CDR3 length: 14 amino acids.

The V and J genes are TRBV24-1 and TRBJ1-2; no clear D. CDR1 is KGHDR and CDR2 is SFDVKD in the germline V gene. Trimming took off 2 bases at V and 1 base at J, with 7 bases between the two ends. This CDR3 region has 14 residues. The CDR3: CATSDSQINYGYTF. In DNA, the CDR3 is TGTGCCACCAGTGATTCGCAAATTAACTATGGCTACACCTTC.

The chain uses TRBV6-5 and TRBJ2-7, with D possibly matching TRBD2 (6 bases). Per germline, CDR1 MNHEY and CDR2 SVGAGI. CDR3 length equals 15 residues. V lost 7 bases and J lost 2, with 18 bases in between. Here the CDR3 DNA reads TGTGCCAGCACCTCCCATTTAGCGGAAACCTACGAGCAGTACTTC. This codes for CASTSHLAETYEQYF.

This clone has more than one count but fewer than ten. This chain uses TRBV2 with TRBJ1-5; 7 bases align to TRBD1. V shed 4 bases and J 5 bases; nucleotides not matched to a gene: 5. Germline CDR1 reads SNHLY; CDR2 reads FYNNEI. The CDR3 consists of 14 residues. CDR3 sequence reads: CASSGWDSDQPQHF. CDR3 DNA sequence: TGTGCCAGCAGTGGTTGGGACAGTGATCAGCCCCAGCATTTT.

There are a few counts of this clone. The chain couples TRBV30 to TRBJ2-2, with a possible D match to TRBD2 (6 bases). The CDR3 totals 14 residues. V shed 2 bases and J shed 5 bases, with 12 bases lying between them. CDR1 and CDR2 (germline): GTSNPN, SVGIG (reference sequence). The CDR3 here is CAWSKGTLTGELFF. In DNA form, the CDR3 reads TGTGCCTGGAGTAAGGGGACTCTTACCGGGGAGCTGTTTTTT.

This sequence joins TRBV19 and TRBJ2-3; TRBD2 matches 11 bases. The CDR3 is 18 amino acids. The trim removed 3 bases at V and 1 base at J, leaving 9 bases unmatched. Germline V gene lookup returns CDR1 LNHDA and CDR2 SQIVND (reference sequence). This CDR3 reads CASSITSGSTGGTDTQYF. The CDR3 DNA is TGTGCCAGTAGTATCACTAGCGGGAGTACGGGGGGCACAGATACGCAGTATTTT. Complete variable domain (other parts from reference TRBV19 and TRBJ2-3): DGGITQSPKYLFRKEGQNVTLSCEQNLNHDAMYWYRQDPGQGLRLIYYSQIVNDFQKGDIAEGYSVSREKKESFPLTVTSAQKNPTAFYLCASSITSGSTGGTDTQYFGPGTRLTVL.

The rearrangement links TRBV6-1 to TRBJ2-1; 8 nucleotides match TRBD1. The CDR3 has 18 residues. Unmatched junction bases numbered 9, after V lost 2 bases and J lost 0 bases. Germline CDR1 MNHNS, CDR2 SASEGT. CDR3 coding DNA: TGTGCCAGCAGTGAACGCAGAACCGGGACAGGCTCCTACAATGAGCAGTTCTTC. It is translated as CASSERRTGTGSYNEQFF.

This chain links TRBV5-1 with TRBJ2-7; 12 bases map to TRBD1. The V gene end was trimmed by 0 bases and the J gene end by 9 bases; junction bases not matched to a gene: 7. The CDR3 spans 15 residues. The V gene's germline CDR1 is SGHRS and CDR2 YFSETQ. The CDR3: CASSLEGTGGGGQYF. The CDR3, as DNA: TGCGCCAGCAGCTTGGAAGGGACAGGGGGCGGAGGGCAGTACTTC.

The V gene is TRBV4-3, the J gene TRBJ1-1; D remains ambiguous. Per the germline V gene, CDR1 is LGHNA and CDR2 is YSLEER. The CDR3 extends over 15 amino acids. The V end lost 0 bases, the J end lost 1 base, and 9 bases lay between the germline ends. CDR3 nucleotide sequence: TGCGCCAGCAGCCAAGACCTGGACGAGAACACTGAAGCTTTCTTT. It codes for CASSQDLDENTEAFF.

In its sample, this clone was seen a few times. As DNA, the CDR3 is TGTGCCACCAGTGACACCAATGAGCAGTTCTTC. As protein: CATSDTNEQFF. This rearrangement joins TRBV24-1 to TRBJ2-1; no definite D call. Germline V CDR1 and CDR2: KGHDR, SFDVKD. The CDR3 runs 11 residues. The germline V and J ends were trimmed by 4 bases and 6 bases, with 3 bases remaining between them.

This clone was picked up a small number of times. V usage is TRBV7-2 and J usage is TRBJ2-2; possible D gene TRBD1, 6 bases. Germline V gene lookup returns CDR1 SGHTA and CDR2 FQGNSA. The CDR3 runs 14 residues. The V end lost 6 bases, the J end lost 1 base, and 9 bases lay between the germline ends. The CDR3 loop is CASRGAGNTGELFF. The CDR3 DNA follows: TGTGCCAGCAGGGGGGCAGGGAACACCGGGGAGCTGTTTTTT.

The gene calls are TRBV3-1 (or the pseudogene TRBV3-2) and TRBJ1-4; D is uncertain. The germline V gene encodes CDR1 LGHDT and CDR2 YNNKEL (reference sequence). The V end was cut by 2 bases, the J end by 10 bases, with 20 bases between. The CDR3 contains 16 residues. DNA of the CDR3: TGTGCCAGCAGCCAAAGACAAGCACTTAGGGTTGGAAAACTGTTTTTT. Its translation is CASSQRQALRVGKLFF.

This sequence joins TRBV7-9 and TRBJ1-5; D uncertain. Deletions cut 5 bases from V and 0 bases from J, with 8 bases between. Looked up from germline, CDR1 is SEHNR and CDR2 is FQNEAQ (reference sequence). CDR3 length equals 14 residues. CDR3 region: CASSPYDSNQPQHF. The DNA of the CDR3 is TGTGCCAGCAGCCCATATGATAGCAATCAGCCCCAGCATTTT.

The rearrangement joins TRBV6-5 to TRBJ1-5; possible D gene TRBD1, 5 bases. Trimming left V 9 bases short and J 3 bases short, with 18 bases between. Germline V gene lookup returns CDR1 MNHEY and CDR2 SVGAGI. This CDR3 is built from 15 residues. The CDR3 DNA is TGTGCCAGTCTCCGGGACTCCGCCATCAATCAGCCCCAGCATTTT. Translating gives CASLRDSAINQPQHF.